Relative to its sample, the clone carrying this TCR beta chain is medium-sized. TCRdb analysed the PCR reads with MiXCR anew, one entry per CDR3 protein. This table has about 10,000 distinct CDR3 sequences, less than 70% appearing once. V lost 4 bases, J lost 0 bases, and 16 bases stayed unmatched. Germline V gene data show CDR1 as MDHEN and CDR2 as SYDVKM. This CDR3 region has 19 residues. The sample belongs to a study of tumor-infiltrating lymphocytes in oesophageal squamous cell carcinoma. The chain employs TRBV28 and TRBJ2-3, with 7 bases that match TRBD1. The sample comprised esophageal tumor tissue. The sequence was obtained from a male donor with esophageal squamous cell carcinoma. As DNA, the CDR3 is TGTGCCAGCAGTTCAGAGTCATCTTACCGGGACAGAAGCACAGATACGCAGTATTTT. Translating it yields CASSSESSYRDRSTDTQYF.